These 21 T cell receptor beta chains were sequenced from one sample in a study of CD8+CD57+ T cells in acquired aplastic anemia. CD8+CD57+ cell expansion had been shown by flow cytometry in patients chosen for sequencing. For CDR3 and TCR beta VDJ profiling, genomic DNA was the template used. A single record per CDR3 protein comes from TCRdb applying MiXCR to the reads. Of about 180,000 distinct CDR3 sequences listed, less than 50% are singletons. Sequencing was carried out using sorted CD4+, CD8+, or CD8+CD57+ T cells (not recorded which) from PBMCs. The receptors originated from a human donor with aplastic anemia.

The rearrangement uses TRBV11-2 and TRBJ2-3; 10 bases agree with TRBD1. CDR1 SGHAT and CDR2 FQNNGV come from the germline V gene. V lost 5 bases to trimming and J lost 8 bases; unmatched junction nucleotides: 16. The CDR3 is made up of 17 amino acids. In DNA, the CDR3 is TGTGCCAGCAGCCCTAACTTACCGGGACAGGGGTCTCGTACGCAGTATTTT. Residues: CASSPNLPGQGSRTQYF.

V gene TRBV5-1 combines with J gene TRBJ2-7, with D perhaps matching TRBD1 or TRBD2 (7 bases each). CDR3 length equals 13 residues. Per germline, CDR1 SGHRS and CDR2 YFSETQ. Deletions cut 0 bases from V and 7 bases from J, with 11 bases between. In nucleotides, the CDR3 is TGCGCCAGCAGCTTGGCAGGGGGGGAGGAGCAGTACTTC. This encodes CASSLAGGEEQYF.

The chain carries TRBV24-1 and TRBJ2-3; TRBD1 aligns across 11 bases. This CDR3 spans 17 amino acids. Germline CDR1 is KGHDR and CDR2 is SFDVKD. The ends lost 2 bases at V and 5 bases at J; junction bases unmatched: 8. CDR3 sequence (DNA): TGTGCCACCAGTGATTCTGGACAGGGGGCGCTTGTAGATACGCAGTATTTT. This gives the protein CATSDSGQGALVDTQYF.

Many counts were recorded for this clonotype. Written as DNA, the CDR3 is TGTGCCAGCCCATCGACAGCGTCGAACACCGGGGAGCTGTTTTTT. As protein: CASPSTASNTGELFF. The rearrangement uses TRBV2 and TRBJ2-2, with TRBD1 as a possible D gene (5 bases). Trimming stripped 8 bases from V and 0 bases from J, with 13 bases between. The CDR3 is 15 residues long. Germline V gene lookup returns CDR1 SNHLY and CDR2 FYNNEI.

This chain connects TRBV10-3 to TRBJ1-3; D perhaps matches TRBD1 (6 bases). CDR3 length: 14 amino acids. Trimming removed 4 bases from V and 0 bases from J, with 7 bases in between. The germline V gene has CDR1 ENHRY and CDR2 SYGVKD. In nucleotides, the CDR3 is TGTGCCATCAGTGGGGGGCGCTCTGGAAACACCATATATTTT. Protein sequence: CAISGGRSGNTIYF.

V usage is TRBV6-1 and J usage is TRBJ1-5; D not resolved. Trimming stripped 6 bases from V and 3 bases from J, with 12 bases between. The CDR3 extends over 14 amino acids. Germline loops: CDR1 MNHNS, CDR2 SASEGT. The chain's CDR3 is CASRLTAANQPQHF. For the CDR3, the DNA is TGTGCCAGCAGACTAACAGCTGCCAATCAGCCCCAGCATTTT.

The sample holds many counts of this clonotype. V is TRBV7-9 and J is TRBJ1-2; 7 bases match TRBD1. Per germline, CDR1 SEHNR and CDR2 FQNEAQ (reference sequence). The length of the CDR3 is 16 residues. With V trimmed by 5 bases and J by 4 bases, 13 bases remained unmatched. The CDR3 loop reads CASSLFDRDEIYGYTF. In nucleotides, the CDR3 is TGTGCCAGCAGCCTCTTCGACAGGGATGAAATCTATGGCTACACCTTC.

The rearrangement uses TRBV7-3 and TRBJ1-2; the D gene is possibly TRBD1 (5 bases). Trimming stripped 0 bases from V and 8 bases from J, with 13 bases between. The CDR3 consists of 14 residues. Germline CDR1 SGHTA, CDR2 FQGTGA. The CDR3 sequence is CASSLTVGGDGYTF. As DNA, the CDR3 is TGTGCCAGCAGCTTAACGGTTGGGGGGGACGGCTACACCTTC.

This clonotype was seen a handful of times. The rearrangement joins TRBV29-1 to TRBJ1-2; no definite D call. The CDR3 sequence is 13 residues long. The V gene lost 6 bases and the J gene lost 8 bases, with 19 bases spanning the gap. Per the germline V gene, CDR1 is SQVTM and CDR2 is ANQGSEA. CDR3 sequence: CSVQRAGLLGYTF. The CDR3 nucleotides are TGCAGCGTCCAGAGGGCAGGCCTATTAGGCTACACCTTC.

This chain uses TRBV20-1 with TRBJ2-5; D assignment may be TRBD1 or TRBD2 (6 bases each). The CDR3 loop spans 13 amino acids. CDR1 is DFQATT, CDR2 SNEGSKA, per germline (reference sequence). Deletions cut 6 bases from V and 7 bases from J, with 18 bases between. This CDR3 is CSAKRGAEGTQYF. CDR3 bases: TGCAGTGCAAAAAGGGGGGCTGAAGGGACCCAGTACTTC.

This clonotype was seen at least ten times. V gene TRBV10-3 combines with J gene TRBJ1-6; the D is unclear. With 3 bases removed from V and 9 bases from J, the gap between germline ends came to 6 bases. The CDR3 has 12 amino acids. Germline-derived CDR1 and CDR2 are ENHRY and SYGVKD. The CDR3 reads CAISDPASPLHF. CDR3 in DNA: TGTGCCATCAGTGACCCAGCTTCACCCCTCCACTTT.

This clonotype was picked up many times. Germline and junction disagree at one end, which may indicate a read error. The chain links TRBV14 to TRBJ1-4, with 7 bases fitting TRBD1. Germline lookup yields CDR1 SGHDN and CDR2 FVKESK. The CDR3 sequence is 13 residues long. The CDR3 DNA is TGTGCCAGCAGCCTAATTCCGGGACAGCTTTTACTTTGG. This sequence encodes CASSLIPGQLLLW.

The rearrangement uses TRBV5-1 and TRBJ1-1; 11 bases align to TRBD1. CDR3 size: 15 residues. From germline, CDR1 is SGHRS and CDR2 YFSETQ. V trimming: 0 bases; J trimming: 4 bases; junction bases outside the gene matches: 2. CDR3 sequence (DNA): TGCGCCAGCAGCTTGGAGGGGACAGGGGGCACTGAAGCTTTCTTT. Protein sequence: CASSLEGTGGTEAFF. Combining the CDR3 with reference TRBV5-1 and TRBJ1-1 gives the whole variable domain KAGVTQTPRYLIKTRGQQVTLSCSPISGHRSVSWYQQTPGQGLQFLFEYFSETQRNKGNFPGRFSGRQFSNSRSEMNVSTLELGDSALYLCASSLEGTGGTEAFFGQGTRLTVV.

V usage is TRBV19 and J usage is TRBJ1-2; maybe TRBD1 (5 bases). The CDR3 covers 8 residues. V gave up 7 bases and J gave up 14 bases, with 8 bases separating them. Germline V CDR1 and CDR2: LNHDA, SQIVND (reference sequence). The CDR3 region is CASNGGTF. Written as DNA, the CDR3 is TGTGCCAGTAACGGGGGGACCTTC.

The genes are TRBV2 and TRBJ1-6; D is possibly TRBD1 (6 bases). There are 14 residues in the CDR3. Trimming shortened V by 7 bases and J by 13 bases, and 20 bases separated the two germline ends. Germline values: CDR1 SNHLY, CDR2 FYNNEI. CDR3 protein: CASTRDTFLIPLHF. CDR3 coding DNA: TGTGCCAGCACCCGGGACACCTTTTTGATCCCCCTCCACTTT. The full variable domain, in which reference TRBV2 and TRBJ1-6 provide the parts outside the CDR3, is EPEVTQTPSHQVTQMGQEVILRCVPISNHLYFYWYRQILGQKVEFLVSFYNNEISEKSEIFDDQFSVERPDGSNFTLKIRSTKLEDSAMYFCASTRDTFLIPLHFGNGTRLTVT.

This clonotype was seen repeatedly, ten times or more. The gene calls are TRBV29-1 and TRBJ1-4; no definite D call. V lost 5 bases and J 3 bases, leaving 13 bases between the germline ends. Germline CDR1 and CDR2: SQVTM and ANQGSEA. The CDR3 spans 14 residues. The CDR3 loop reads CSVSKGSPNEKLFF. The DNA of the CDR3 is TGCAGCGTTTCCAAGGGCTCCCCTAATGAAAAACTGTTTTTT.

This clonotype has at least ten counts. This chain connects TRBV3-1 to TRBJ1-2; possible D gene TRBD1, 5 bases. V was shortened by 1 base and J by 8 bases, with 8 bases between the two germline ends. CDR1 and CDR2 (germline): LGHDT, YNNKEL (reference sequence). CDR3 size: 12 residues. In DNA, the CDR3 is TGTGCCAGCAGCCAAGCAGGGACCGGCTACACCTTC. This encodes CASSQAGTGYTF. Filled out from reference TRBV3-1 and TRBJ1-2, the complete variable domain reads DTAVSQTPKYLVTQMGNDKSIKCEQNLGHDTMYWYKQDSKKFLKIMFSYNNKELIINETVPNRFSPKSPDKAHLNLHINSLELGDSAVYFCASSQAGTGYTFGSGTRLTVV.

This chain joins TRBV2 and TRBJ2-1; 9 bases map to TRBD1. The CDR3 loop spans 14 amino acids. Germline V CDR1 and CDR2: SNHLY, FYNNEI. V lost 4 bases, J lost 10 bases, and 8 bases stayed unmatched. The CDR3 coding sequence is TGTGCCAGCAGTGGACAGGGGGATCGAGGCGAGCAGTTCTTC. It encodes CASSGQGDRGEQFF.

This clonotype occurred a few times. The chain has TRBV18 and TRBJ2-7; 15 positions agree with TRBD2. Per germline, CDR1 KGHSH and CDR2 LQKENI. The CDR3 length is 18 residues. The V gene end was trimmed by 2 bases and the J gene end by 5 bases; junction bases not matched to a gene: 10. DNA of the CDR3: TGTGCCAGCTCACCAACGGACAGGGGGACTAGCGGGGGGAACGAGCAGTACTTC. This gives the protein CASSPTDRGTSGGNEQYF. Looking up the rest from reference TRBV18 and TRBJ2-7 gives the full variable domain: NAGVMQNPRHLVRRRGQEARLRCSPMKGHSHVYWYRQLPEEGLKFMVYLQKENIIDESGMPKERFSAEFPKEGPSILRIQQVVRGDSAAYFCASSPTDRGTSGGNEQYFGPGTRLTVT.

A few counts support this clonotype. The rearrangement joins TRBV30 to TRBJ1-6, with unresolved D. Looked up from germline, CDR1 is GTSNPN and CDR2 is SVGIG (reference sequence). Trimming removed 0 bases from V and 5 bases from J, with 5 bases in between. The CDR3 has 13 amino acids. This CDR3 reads CAWSVRNNSPLHF. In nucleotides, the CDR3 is TGTGCCTGGAGTGTACGGAATAATTCACCCCTCCACTTT.

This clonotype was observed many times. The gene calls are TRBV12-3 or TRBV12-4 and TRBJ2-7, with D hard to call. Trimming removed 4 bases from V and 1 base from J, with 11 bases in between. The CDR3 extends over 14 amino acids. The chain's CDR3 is CASSSQGISYEQYF. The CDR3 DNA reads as TGTGCCAGCAGTTCTCAAGGGATATCCTACGAGCAGTACTTC.